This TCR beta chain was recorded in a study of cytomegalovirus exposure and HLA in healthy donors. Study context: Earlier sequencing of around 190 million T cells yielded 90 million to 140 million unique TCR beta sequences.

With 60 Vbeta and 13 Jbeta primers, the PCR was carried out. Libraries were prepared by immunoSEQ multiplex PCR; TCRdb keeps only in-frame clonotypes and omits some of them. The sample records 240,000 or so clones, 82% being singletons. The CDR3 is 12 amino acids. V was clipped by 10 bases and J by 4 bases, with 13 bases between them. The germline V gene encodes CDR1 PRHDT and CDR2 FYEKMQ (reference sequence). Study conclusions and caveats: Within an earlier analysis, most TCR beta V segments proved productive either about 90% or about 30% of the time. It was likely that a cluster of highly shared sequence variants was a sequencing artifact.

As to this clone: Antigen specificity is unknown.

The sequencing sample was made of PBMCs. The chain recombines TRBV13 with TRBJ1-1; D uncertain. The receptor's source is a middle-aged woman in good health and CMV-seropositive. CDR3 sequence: CATKGGSTEAFF. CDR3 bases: TGTGCCACCAAGGGCGGGAGCACTGAAGCTTTCTTT.